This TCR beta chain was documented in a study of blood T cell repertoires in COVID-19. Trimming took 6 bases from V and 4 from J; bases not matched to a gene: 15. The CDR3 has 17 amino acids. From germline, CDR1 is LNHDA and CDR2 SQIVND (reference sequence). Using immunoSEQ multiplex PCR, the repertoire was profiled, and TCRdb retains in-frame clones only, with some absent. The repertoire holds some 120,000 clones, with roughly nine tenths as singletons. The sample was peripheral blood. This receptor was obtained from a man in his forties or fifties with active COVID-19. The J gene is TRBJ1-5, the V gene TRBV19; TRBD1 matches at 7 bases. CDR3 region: CASSHLTTGSKNQPQHF. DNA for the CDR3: TGTGCCAGTAGCCATCTTACGACAGGGAGTAAGAATCAGCCCCAGCATTTT.